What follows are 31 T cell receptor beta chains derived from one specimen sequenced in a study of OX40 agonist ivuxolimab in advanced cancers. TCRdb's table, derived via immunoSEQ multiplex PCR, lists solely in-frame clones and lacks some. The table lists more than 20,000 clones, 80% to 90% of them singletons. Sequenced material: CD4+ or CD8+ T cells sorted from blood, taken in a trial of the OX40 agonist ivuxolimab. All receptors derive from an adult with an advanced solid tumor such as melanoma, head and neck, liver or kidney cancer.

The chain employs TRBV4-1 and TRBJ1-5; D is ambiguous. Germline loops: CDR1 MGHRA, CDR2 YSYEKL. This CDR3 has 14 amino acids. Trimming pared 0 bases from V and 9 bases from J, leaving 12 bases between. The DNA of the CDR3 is TGCGCCAGCAGCCAAGATATCGTCAAGATGCCCCAGCATTTT. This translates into CASSQDIVKMPQHF.

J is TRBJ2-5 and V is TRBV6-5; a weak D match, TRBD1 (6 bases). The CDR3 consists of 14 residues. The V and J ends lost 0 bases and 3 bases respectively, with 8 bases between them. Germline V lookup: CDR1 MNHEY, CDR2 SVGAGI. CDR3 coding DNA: TGTGCCAGCAGTTACTCGTACAGGGAAGAGACCCAGTACTTC. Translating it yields CASSYSYREETQYF.

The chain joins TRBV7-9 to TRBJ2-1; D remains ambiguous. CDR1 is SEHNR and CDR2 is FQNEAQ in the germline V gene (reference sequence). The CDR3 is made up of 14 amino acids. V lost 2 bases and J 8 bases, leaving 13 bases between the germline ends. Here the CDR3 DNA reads TGTGCCAGCAGCTTATTTAGTGGGCTCGATGAGCAGTTCTTC. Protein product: CASSLFSGLDEQFF.

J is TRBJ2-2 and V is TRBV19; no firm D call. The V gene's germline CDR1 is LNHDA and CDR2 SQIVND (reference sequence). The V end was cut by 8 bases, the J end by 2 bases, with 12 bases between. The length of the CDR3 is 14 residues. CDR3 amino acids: CASLGHVNTGELFF. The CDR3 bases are TGTGCCAGTCTAGGTCACGTTAACACCGGGGAGCTGTTTTTT.

CDR3 loop: CASSLAASGTETQYF. In DNA, the CDR3 is TGTGCCAGCAGCTTAGCCGCTAGCGGGACAGAGACCCAGTACTTC. The chain combines TRBV7-2 with TRBJ2-5; TRBD2 matches at 9 bases. This CDR3 comprises 15 residues. CDR1 SGHTA and CDR2 FQGNSA come from the germline V gene. V was pared by 0 bases and J by 4 bases, with 3 bases of the junction left unmatched.

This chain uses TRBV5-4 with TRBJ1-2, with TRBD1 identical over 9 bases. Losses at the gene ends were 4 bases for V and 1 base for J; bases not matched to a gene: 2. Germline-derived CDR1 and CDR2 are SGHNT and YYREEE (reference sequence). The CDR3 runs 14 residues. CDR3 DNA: TGTGCCAGCAGCCCGGGACAGGGTAACTATGGCTACACCTTC. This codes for CASSPGQGNYGYTF.

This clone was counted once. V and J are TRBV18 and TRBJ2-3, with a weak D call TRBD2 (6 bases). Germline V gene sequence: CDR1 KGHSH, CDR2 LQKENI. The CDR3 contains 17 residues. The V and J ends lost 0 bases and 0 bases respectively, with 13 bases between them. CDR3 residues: CASSPPLIAASTDTQYF. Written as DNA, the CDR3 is TGTGCCAGCTCACCACCTTTAATAGCGGCAAGCACAGATACGCAGTATTTT.

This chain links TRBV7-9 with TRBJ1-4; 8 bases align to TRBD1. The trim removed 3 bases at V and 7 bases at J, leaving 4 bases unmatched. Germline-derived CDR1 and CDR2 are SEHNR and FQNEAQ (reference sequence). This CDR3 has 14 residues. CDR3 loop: CASSLGQGAEKLFF. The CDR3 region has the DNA TGTGCCAGCAGCTTGGGCCAGGGGGCTGAAAAACTGTTTTTT.

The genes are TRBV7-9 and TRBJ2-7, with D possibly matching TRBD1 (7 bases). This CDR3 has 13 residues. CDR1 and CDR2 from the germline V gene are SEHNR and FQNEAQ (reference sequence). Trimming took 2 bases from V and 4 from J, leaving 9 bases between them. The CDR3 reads CASSLSGGYEQYF. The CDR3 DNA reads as TGTGCCAGCAGCTTATCAGGGGGGTACGAGCAGTACTTC.

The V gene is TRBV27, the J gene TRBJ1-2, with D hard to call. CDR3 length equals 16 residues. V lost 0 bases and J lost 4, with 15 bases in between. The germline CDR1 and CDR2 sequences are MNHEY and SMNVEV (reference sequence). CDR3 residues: CASSLSSGPVPYGYTF. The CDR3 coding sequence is TGTGCCAGCAGTTTATCTTCCGGACCGGTACCCTATGGCTACACCTTC.

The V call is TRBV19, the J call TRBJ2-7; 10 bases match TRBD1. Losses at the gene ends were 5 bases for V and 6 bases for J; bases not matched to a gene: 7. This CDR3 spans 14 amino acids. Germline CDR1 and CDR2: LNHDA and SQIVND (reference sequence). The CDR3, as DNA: TGTGCCAGTAGTCCGGGGGGGACAGGGGTCGAGCAGTACTTC. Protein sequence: CASSPGGTGVEQYF.

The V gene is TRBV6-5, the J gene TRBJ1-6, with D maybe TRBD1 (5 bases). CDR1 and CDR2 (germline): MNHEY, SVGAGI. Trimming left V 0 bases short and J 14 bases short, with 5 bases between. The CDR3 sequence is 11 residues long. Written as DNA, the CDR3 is TGTGCCAGCAGTTACTCGACAGCCCTCCACTTT. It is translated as CASSYSTALHF.

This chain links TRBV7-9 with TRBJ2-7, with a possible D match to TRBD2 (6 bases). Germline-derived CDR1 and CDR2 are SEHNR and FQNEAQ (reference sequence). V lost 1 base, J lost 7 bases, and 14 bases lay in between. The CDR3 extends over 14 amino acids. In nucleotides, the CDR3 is TGTGCCAGCAGCTTAGACGCGCGGGACGGGGAGCAGTACTTC. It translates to CASSLDARDGEQYF.

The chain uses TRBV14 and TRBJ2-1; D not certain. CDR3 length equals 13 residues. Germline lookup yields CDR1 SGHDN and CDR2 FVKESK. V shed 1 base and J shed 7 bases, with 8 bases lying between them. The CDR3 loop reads CASSQGSSNEQFF. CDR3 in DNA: TGTGCCAGCAGCCAAGGCAGTTCGAATGAGCAGTTCTTC.

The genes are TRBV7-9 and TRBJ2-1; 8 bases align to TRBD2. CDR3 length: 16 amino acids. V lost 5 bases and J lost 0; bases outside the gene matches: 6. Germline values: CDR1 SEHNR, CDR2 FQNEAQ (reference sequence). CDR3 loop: CASSPSGSASYNEQFF. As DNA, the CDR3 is TGTGCCAGCAGCCCGAGCGGGAGTGCCTCCTACAATGAGCAGTTCTTC.

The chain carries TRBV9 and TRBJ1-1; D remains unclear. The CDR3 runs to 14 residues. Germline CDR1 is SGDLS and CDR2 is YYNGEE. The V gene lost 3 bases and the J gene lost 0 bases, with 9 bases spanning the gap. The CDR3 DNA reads TGTGCCAGCAGCGGAAAAGATATGAACACTGAAGCTTTCTTT. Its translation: CASSGKDMNTEAFF.

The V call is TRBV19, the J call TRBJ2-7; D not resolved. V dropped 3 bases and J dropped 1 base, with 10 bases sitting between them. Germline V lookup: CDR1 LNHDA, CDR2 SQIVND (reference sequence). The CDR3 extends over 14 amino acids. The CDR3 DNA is TGTGCCAGTAGTATTCGACATGATTCCTACGAGCAGTACTTC. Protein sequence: CASSIRHDSYEQYF. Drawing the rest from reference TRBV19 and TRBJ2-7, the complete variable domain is DGGITQSPKYLFRKEGQNVTLSCEQNLNHDAMYWYRQDPGQGLRLIYYSQIVNDFQKGDIAEGYSVSREKKESFPLTVTSAQKNPTAFYLCASSIRHDSYEQYFGPGTRLTVT.

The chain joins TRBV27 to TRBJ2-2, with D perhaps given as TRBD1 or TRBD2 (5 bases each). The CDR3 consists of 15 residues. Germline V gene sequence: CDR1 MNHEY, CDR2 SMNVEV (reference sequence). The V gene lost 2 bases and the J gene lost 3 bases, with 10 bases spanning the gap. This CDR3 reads CASSLGGTHTGELFF. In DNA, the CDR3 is TGTGCCAGCAGTTTAGGGGGAACGCACACCGGGGAGCTGTTTTTT.

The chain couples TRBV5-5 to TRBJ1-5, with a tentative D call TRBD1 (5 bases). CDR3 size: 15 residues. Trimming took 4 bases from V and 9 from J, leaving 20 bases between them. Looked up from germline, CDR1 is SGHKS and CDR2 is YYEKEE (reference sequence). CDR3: CASSPGGRNGGPQHF. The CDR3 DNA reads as TGTGCCAGCAGCCCCGGGGGGAGGAACGGGGGGCCCCAGCATTTT.

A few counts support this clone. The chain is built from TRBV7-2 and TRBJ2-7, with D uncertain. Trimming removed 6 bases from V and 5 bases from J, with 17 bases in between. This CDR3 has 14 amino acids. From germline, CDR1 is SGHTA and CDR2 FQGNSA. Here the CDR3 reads CASSSRHGYNEQYF. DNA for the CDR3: TGTGCCAGCAGTTCCCGGCACGGGTACAACGAGCAGTACTTC.

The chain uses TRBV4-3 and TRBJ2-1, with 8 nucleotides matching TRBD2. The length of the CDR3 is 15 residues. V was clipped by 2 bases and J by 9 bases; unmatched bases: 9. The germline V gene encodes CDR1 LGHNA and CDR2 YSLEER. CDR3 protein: CASSQLTSGGGEQFF. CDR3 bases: TGCGCCAGCAGCCAACTTACTAGCGGAGGGGGTGAGCAGTTCTTC.

The CDR3 sequence: CASSLRLAGVSEQETQYF. The CDR3 nucleotides read TGTGCCAGCAGCTTAAGGCTAGCGGGAGTCTCGGAGCAAGAGACCCAGTACTTC. This chain uses TRBV13 with TRBJ2-5; 10 bases agree with TRBD2. This CDR3 region has 18 residues. The V gene's germline CDR1 is PRHDT and CDR2 FYEKMQ (reference sequence). V gave up 2 bases and J gave up 2 bases; unmatched junction bases: 11.

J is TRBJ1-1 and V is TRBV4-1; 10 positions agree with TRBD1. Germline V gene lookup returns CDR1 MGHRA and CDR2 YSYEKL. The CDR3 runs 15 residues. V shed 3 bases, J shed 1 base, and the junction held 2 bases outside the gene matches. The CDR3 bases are TGCGCCAGCAGCCATAGGACAGGGGGGAACACTGAAGCTTTCTTT. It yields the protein CASSHRTGGNTEAFF.

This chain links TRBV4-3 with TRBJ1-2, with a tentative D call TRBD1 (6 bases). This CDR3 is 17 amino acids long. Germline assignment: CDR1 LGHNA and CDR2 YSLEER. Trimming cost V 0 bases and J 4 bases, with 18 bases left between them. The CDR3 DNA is TGCGCCAGCAGCCAAGATTTAGGCCCAGGGGACCTCTATGGCTACACCTTC. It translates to CASSQDLGPGDLYGYTF.

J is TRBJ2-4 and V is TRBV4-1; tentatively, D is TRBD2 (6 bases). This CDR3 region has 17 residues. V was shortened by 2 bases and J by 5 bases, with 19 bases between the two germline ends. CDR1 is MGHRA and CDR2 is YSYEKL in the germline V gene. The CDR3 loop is CASSQTSSGGMENIQYF. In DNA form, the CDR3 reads TGCGCCAGCAGCCAAACATCTTCCGGCGGGATGGAAAACATTCAGTACTTC.

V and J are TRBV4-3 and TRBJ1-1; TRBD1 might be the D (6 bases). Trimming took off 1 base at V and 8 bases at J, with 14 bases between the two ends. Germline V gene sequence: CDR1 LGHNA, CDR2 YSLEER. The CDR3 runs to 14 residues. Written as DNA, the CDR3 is TGCGCCAGCAGCCAAGTACAGGGTATTCGGGAAGCTTTCTTT. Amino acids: CASSQVQGIREAFF.

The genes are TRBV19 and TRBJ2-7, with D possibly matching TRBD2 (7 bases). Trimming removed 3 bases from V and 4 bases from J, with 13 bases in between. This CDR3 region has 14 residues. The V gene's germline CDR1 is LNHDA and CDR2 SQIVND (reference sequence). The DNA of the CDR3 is TGTGCCAGTAGTATGAAGGGGGGGAGATACGAGCAGTACTTC. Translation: CASSMKGGRYEQYF.

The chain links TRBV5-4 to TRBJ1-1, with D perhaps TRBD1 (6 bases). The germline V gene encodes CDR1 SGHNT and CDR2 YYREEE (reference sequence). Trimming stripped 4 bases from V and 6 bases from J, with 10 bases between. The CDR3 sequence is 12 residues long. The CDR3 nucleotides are TGTGCCAGCAGCCACCAGGGGCCTGAAGCTTTCTTT. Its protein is CASSHQGPEAFF.

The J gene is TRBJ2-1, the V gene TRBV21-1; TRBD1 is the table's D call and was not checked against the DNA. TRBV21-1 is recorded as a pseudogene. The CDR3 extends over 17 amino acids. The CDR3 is CASSKINRDRDYNEQFF. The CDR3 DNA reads TGTGCCAGCAGCAAAATAAACCGGGACAGGGACTACAATGAGCAGTTCTTC.

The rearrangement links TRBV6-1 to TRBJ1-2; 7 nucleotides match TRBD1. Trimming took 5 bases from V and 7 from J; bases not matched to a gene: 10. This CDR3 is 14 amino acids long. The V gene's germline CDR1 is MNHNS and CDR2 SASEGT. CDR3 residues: CASSRTGEARGYTF. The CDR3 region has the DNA TGTGCCAGCAGTCGTACAGGGGAAGCTCGTGGCTACACCTTC.

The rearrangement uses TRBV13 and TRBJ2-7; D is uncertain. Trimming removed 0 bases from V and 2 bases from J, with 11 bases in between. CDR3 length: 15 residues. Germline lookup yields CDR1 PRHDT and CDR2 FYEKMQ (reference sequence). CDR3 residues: CASSLGSYGAYEQYF. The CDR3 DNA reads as TGTGCCAGCAGCTTAGGGTCTTACGGCGCCTACGAGCAGTACTTC.